These 26 T cell receptor beta chains share one sample of origin, sequenced in a study of blood T cell repertoires in COVID-19. TCRdb's copy holds only in-frame clones and misses some; the assay was immunoSEQ multiplex PCR. The data contain about 160,000 clones, more than 75% of them seen just once; the ten biggest clones take up about 6.3%. The material sequenced was PBMCs or T cells enriched from blood (not recorded which). The receptor set was obtained from a woman in her forties or fifties who had recovered from COVID-19.

The chain is built from TRBV6-6 and TRBJ1-5; no clear D. Germline-derived CDR1 and CDR2 are MNHNY and SVGAGI (reference sequence). Trimming pared 4 bases from V and 3 bases from J, leaving 16 bases between. This CDR3 contains 16 residues. The CDR3 DNA reads as TGTGCCAGCAGTTCCCCAGCAGGTCAACTCAATCAGCCCCAGCATTTT. This sequence encodes CASSSPAGQLNQPQHF.

This chain uses TRBV3-1 (or the pseudogene TRBV3-2) with TRBJ2-2; D gene uncertain. The CDR3 is made up of 13 amino acids. The germline CDR1 and CDR2 sequences are LGHDT and YNNKEL (reference sequence). Trimming shortened V by 0 bases and J by 9 bases, and 8 bases separated the two germline ends. CDR3 residues: CASSQDRVRELFF. In DNA, the CDR3 is TGTGCCAGCAGCCAAGATCGTGTCCGGGAGCTGTTTTTT.

This clone was counted a single time. The chain combines TRBV11-3 with TRBJ2-4; TRBD2 matches at 7 bases. V shed 2 bases, J shed 8 bases, and the junction held 6 bases outside the gene matches. Germline V gene lookup returns CDR1 SGHNT and CDR2 YENEEA. The CDR3 is 14 residues long. In DNA, the CDR3 is TGTGCCAGCAGCTTAAGGAGGGAGGGCGACATTCAGTACTTC. This codes for CASSLRREGDIQYF.

This sequence joins TRBV6-2 or TRBV6-3 and TRBJ1-1; D may be TRBD1 (5 bases). V lost 2 bases and J 3 bases, leaving 22 bases between the germline ends. The CDR3 length is 18 residues. Germline V gene data show CDR1 as MNHEY and CDR2 as SVGEGT. The CDR3, as DNA: TGTGCCAGCAGTTACCCTAATCCGGGGAGGACATATCACACTGAAGCTTTCTTT. Its translation: CASSYPNPGRTYHTEAFF.

This clone was seen a few times. The chain is built from TRBV6-2 or TRBV6-3 and TRBJ1-5, with D possibly being TRBD1 (6 bases). Germline CDR1 MNHEY, CDR2 SVGEGT. The CDR3 is made up of 15 amino acids. V lost 6 bases and J lost 3, with 15 bases in between. CDR3 bases: TGTGCCAGCAGACCTGAAAGGGGGTCCAATCAGCCCCAGCATTTT. Amino acid sequence: CASRPERGSNQPQHF.

V gene TRBV6-2 or TRBV6-3 combines with J gene TRBJ1-2, with D perhaps matching TRBD1 (5 bases). This CDR3 comprises 15 residues. The germline V gene encodes CDR1 MNHEY and CDR2 SVGEGT. Trimming shortened V by 5 bases and J by 3 bases, and 16 bases separated the two germline ends. The CDR3 DNA sequence: TGTGCCAGCAGTCAAACCTTGGCCAGGGACTATGGCTACACCTTC. This translates into CASSQTLARDYGYTF.

The gene calls are TRBV14 and TRBJ1-2; the D is unclear. V was cut by 1 base and J by 7 bases, with 4 bases left in between. The CDR3 runs to 11 residues. The germline V gene has CDR1 SGHDN and CDR2 FVKESK. CDR3: CASSQGLGYTF. CDR3 DNA: TGTGCCAGCAGCCAAGGTCTTGGCTACACCTTC.

The chain combines TRBV27 with TRBJ1-4; D not resolved. V was shortened by 6 bases and J by 0 bases, with 11 bases between the two germline ends. The CDR3 loop spans 15 amino acids. Germline assignment: CDR1 MNHEY and CDR2 SMNVEV (reference sequence). The CDR3 loop is CASSPSFATNEKLFF. For the CDR3, the DNA is TGTGCCAGCAGCCCCTCCTTTGCAACTAATGAAAAACTGTTTTTT.

The rearrangement joins TRBV12-3 or TRBV12-4 to TRBJ1-5, with D unresolved. V lost 11 bases, J lost 3 bases, and 14 bases lay in between. This CDR3 is 13 amino acids long. CDR3 nucleotides: TGTGCCGTACTAAACAAGCCCAATCAGCCCCAGCATTTT. Its protein product is CAVLNKPNQPQHF.

The V gene is TRBV6-5, the J gene TRBJ2-2; 7 bases are a match to TRBD1. The CDR3 loop spans 13 amino acids. The trim removed 5 bases at V and 5 bases at J, leaving 2 bases unmatched. Germline V gene lookup returns CDR1 MNHEY and CDR2 SVGAGI. The CDR3 region is CASSQGVTGELFF. The CDR3 bases are TGTGCCAGCAGTCAGGGGGTGACCGGGGAGCTGTTTTTT.

This chain connects TRBV7-6 to TRBJ1-4; 12 bases match TRBD1. The CDR3 spans 19 residues. Trimming at V came to 0 bases and at J to 8 bases, leaving 13 bases not matched to a gene. Germline V gives CDR1 SGHVS, CDR2 FNYEAQ. The CDR3 DNA sequence: TGTGCCAGCAGCTTAGCGCTGGGACAGGGGGCCCGAGCCCTCGAAAAACTGTTTTTT. Its translation is CASSLALGQGARALEKLFF. Full variable domain (rest looked up from reference TRBV7-6 and TRBJ1-4): GAGVSQSPRYKVTKRGQDVALRCDPISGHVSLYWYRQALGQGPEFLTYFNYEAQQDKSGLPNDRFSAERPEGSISTLTIQRTEQRDSAMYRCASSLALGQGARALEKLFFGSGTQLSVL.

The rearrangement joins TRBV29-1 to TRBJ1-2; TRBD1 might be the D (5 bases). The CDR3 spans 14 residues. V lost 5 bases to trimming and J lost 7 bases, with 20 bases between them. Looked up from germline, CDR1 is SQVTM and CDR2 is ANQGSEA. In DNA, the CDR3 is TGCAGCGTTACTCAAACCCCAGGGTACCTTGGCTACACCTTC. Amino acids: CSVTQTPGYLGYTF.

The chain employs TRBV4-2 and TRBJ2-1; a weak D match, TRBD1 (6 bases). Germline values: CDR1 LGHNA, CDR2 YNFKEQ. There are 16 residues in the CDR3. V lost 1 base and J lost 8, with 18 bases in between. The CDR3 region has the DNA TGTGCCAGCAGCCAAGTCGGGGCAGGGGTAATCCATGAGCAGTTCTTC. Amino acid sequence: CASSQVGAGVIHEQFF.

The chain combines TRBV9 with TRBJ1-1; D might be TRBD1 (5 bases). The CDR3 contains 17 residues. Trimming took 3 bases from V and 0 from J, leaving 18 bases between them. Germline CDR1 is SGDLS and CDR2 is YYNGEE. In nucleotides, the CDR3 is TGTGCCAGCAGCGCTTCCTTGGGGGGAGGGATGAACACTGAAGCTTTCTTT. Translated, it gives CASSASLGGGMNTEAFF.

This clone is a singleton in its sample. V usage is TRBV27 and J usage is TRBJ2-1, with 7 bases matching TRBD2. The V gene's germline CDR1 is MNHEY and CDR2 SMNVEV (reference sequence). The CDR3 extends over 15 amino acids. Losses at the gene ends were 6 bases for V and 4 bases for J; bases not matched to a gene: 9. CDR3 in DNA: TGTGCCAGCAGACGCCTGGGGGAGGGGTACAATGAGCAGTTCTTC. Its translation: CASRRLGEGYNEQFF.

V is TRBV4-3 and J is TRBJ2-4; no clear D. V was pared by 4 bases and J by 2 bases, with 6 bases between. CDR3 length equals 13 residues. Germline lookup yields CDR1 LGHNA and CDR2 YSLEER. The CDR3 here is CASSRSTKNIQYF. The CDR3 DNA reads as TGCGCCAGCAGCCGCTCTACCAAAAACATTCAGTACTTC.

The chain employs TRBV5-1 and TRBJ2-6; 8 bases agree with TRBD1. Germline assignment: CDR1 SGHRS and CDR2 YFSETQ. J lost 3 bases, V lost 0 bases, and 2 bases had no gene match. CDR3 size: 16 residues. CDR3 sequence (DNA): TGCGCCAGCAGCTTGGACAGGGGGTTTGGGGCCAACGTCCTGACTTTC. It specifies CASSLDRGFGANVLTF.

The genes are TRBV4-2 and TRBJ2-7, with 8 bases lining up with TRBD2. Germline CDR1 reads LGHNA; CDR2 reads YNFKEQ. The trim removed 3 bases at V and 4 bases at J, leaving 5 bases unmatched. This CDR3 contains 14 residues. The CDR3 DNA is TGTGCCAGCAGCCAGCGGGGGGCGCAGTACGAGCAGTACTTC. It specifies CASSQRGAQYEQYF.

This clone was seen once. V and J are TRBV29-1 and TRBJ1-1; TRBD1 might be the D (5 bases). This CDR3 is built from 14 residues. The germline V and J ends were trimmed by 4 bases and 0 bases, with 12 bases remaining between them. CDR1 is SQVTM and CDR2 is ANQGSEA in the germline V gene. In DNA, the CDR3 is TGCAGCGTTGGAATTGGGGGGATGAACACTGAAGCTTTCTTT. Its translation is CSVGIGGMNTEAFF.

The chain joins TRBV7-9 to TRBJ2-1; 16 nucleotides agree with TRBD2. Germline V gene lookup returns CDR1 SEHNR and CDR2 FQNEAQ (reference sequence). The CDR3 contains 19 residues. With V trimmed by 1 base and J by 6 bases, 9 bases remained unmatched. CDR3 residues: CASSLVPGLAGGPSNEQFF. In nucleotides, the CDR3 is TGTGCCAGCAGCTTAGTTCCGGGACTAGCGGGGGGGCCTAGCAATGAGCAGTTCTTC.

This clone was seen more than once but under ten times. This chain connects TRBV5-5 to TRBJ2-5; D is ambiguous. The CDR3 spans 14 residues. CDR1 is SGHKS, CDR2 YYEKEE, per germline (reference sequence). Trimming left V 0 bases short and J 5 bases short, with 11 bases between. CDR3 DNA sequence: TGTGCCAGCAGCTTGGCCGGTAGGCGGGAGACCCAGTACTTC. This encodes CASSLAGRRETQYF. Drawing the rest from reference TRBV5-5 and TRBJ2-5, the complete variable domain is DAGVTQSPTHLIKTRGQQVTLRCSPISGHKSVSWYQQVLGQGPQFIFQYYEKEERGRGNFPDRFSARQFPNYSSELNVNALLLGDSALYLCASSLAGRRETQYFGPGTRLLVL.

V usage is TRBV5-5 and J usage is TRBJ1-3; TRBD1 aligns across 10 bases. CDR1 is SGHKS and CDR2 is YYEKEE in the germline V gene (reference sequence). J was trimmed by 3 bases and V by 5 bases; bases with no gene match: 5. The CDR3 extends over 15 amino acids. The CDR3 sequence is CASRLGQGLGNTIYF. The CDR3 DNA follows: TGTGCCAGCAGGCTGGGACAGGGGCTTGGAAACACCATATATTTT.

A single count supports this clone. The genes are TRBV30 and TRBJ2-7; maybe TRBD2 (6 bases). The V gene's germline CDR1 is GTSNPN and CDR2 SVGIG (reference sequence). This CDR3 is built from 13 residues. V lost 1 base, J lost 5 bases, and 12 bases lay in between. The CDR3 DNA sequence: TGTGCCTGGAGTGCCATTGGGGGGAACGAGCAGTACTTC. Encoded protein: CAWSAIGGNEQYF.

The chain recombines TRBV11-3 with TRBJ1-2, with D possibly being TRBD1 (5 bases). CDR3 length: 13 amino acids. The V and J ends lost 1 base and 7 bases respectively, with 10 bases between them. The germline gives CDR1 SGHNT, CDR2 YENEEA. CDR3 region: CASSLGQGGGYTF. The DNA of the CDR3 is TGTGCCAGCAGCTTAGGGCAGGGAGGTGGCTACACCTTC.

The V and J genes are TRBV5-6 and TRBJ2-5; TRBD1 aligns across 7 bases. The V segment lost 4 bases and the J segment 0 bases; nucleotides outside the gene matches: 6. This CDR3 has 15 amino acids. Per germline, CDR1 SGHDT and CDR2 YYEEEE. This CDR3 reads CASSGGRGYQETQYF. CDR3 nucleotides: TGTGCCAGCAGCGGGGGCAGGGGGTACCAAGAGACCCAGTACTTC.

This chain joins TRBV12-3 or TRBV12-4 and TRBJ1-5; maybe TRBD1 (6 bases). The CDR3 has 13 amino acids. With 6 bases removed from V and 11 bases from J, the gap between germline ends came to 17 bases. The CDR3 DNA reads as TGTGCCAGCAGCCCCCGACTGGGGGCGGCCCAGCATTTT. Translated: CASSPRLGAAQHF.